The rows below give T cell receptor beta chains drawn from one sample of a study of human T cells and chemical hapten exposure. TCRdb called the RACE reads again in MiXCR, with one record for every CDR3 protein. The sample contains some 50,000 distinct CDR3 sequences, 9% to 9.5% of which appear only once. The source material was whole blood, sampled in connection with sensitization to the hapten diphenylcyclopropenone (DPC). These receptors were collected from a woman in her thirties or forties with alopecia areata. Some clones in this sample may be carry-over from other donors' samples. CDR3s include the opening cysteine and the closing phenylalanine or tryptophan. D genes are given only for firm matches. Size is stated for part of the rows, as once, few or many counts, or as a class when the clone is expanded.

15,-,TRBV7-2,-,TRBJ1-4,TGTGCCAGCAGCTTAGTGTCCCGGGAAGGAGAAAAACTGTTTTTT,CASSLVSREGEKLFF
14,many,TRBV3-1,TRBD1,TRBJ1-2,TGTGCCAGCAGCCATAAGACAGGGGTGGATGGCTACACCTTC,CASSHKTGVDGYTF
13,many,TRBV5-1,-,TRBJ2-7,TGCGCCAGCAGCGGCAGCACTGGATCCGAGCAGTACTTC,CASSGSTGSEQYF
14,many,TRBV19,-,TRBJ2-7,TGTGCCACCAAAACTAGTACTGGGACCCACGAGCAGTACTTC,CATKTSTGTHEQYF
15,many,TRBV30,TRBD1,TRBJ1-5,TGTGCCTGGAGTGTAAACAGGGGGATACGGCAGCCCCAGCATTTT,CAWSVNRGIRQPQHF
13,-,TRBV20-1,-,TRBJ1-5,TGCAGTGCTCGACAGGTTAGCAATCAGCCCCAGCATTTT,CSARQVSNQPQHF
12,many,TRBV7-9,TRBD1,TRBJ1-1,TGTGCCAGCAGCTCAGGGGGCCCTGAAGCTTTCTTT,CASSSGGPEAFF
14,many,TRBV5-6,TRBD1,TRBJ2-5,TGTGCCAGCAGGACCGGGACAGGAAGAGAGACCCAGTACTTC,CASRTGTGRETQYF
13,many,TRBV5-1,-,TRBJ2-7,TGCGCCAGCAGCCACAGGTTCACCTACGAGCAGTACTTC,CASSHRFTYEQYF
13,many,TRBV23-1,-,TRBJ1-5,TGCGCCAGCAGGGACGGGGAGGTCCAGCCCCAGCATTTT,CASRDGEVQPQHF
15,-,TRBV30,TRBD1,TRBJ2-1,TGTGCCTGGCGCGCTGGACAGGGCTCCTACAATGAGCAGTTCTTC,CAWRAGQGSYNEQFF
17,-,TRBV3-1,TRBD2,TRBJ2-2,TGTGCCAGCAGCCCGAGCGGGGGGGCTCCTGAAACCGGGGAGCTGTTTTTT,CASSPSGGAPETGELFF
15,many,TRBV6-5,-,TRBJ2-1,TGTGCCAGCAGTTACCACCCGAGCTCCTACAATGAGCAGTTCTTC,CASSYHPSSYNEQFF
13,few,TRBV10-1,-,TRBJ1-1,TGCGCCAGAGCCGGACAGCCTAACACTGAAGCTTTCTTT,CARAGQPNTEAFF
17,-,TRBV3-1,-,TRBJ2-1,TGTGCCAGCAGCCAAGCTTTTTCCTGGACCCAAGATCATGAGCAGTTCTTC,CASSQAFSWTQDHEQFF
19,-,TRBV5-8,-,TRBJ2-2,TGTGCCAGCAGCTTGAGGAAAGGGCGGACCCCCAGGAACGCCGGGGAGCTGTTTTTT,CASSLRKGRTPRNAGELFF
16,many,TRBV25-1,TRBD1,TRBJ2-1,TGTGCCAGCAGAGCAACAGGGGGCAGGAGCGGGGCAGAGCAGTTCTTC,CASRATGGRSGAEQFF
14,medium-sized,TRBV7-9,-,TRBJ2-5,TGTGCCAGCAGCACGACCCCGCGGGGAGAGACCCAGTACTTC,CASSTTPRGETQYF
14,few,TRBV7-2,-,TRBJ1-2,TGTGCCAGCAGACCCGGAGGATCTAACTATGGCTACACCTTC,CASRPGGSNYGYTF
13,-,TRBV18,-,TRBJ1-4,TGTGCCAGCTCACCACAAGGGGTGGAAAAACTGTTTTTT,CASSPQGVEKLFF
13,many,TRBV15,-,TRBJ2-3,TGTGCCACCGGTGAGCGGAACACAGATACGCAGTATTTT,CATGERNTDTQYF
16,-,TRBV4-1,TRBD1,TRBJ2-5,TGCGCCAGCAGCCACGGGACAGGGTTTTCAGGAGAGACCCAGTACTTC,CASSHGTGFSGETQYF
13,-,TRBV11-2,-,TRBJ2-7,TGTGCCAGCAGCTTAGGGGCACTTGGAGAGCAGTACTTC,CASSLGALGEQYF
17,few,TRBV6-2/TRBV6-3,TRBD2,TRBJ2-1,TGTGCCAGCAGTTTCTTACTAGCGGGGATATTTTTGTATGAGCAGTTCTTC,CASSFLLAGIFLYEQFF
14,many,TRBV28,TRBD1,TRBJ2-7,TGTGCCATCCGGCTGGGACAGGGGTCCTACGAGCAGTACTTC,CAIRLGQGSYEQYF
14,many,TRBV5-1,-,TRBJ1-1,TGCGCCAGCAGCCCCCTGGGGGGGCGAGGTGAAGCTTTCTTT,CASSPLGGRGEAFF
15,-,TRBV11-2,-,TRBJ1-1,TGTGCCAGCAGCTTAGCTCAAAGGGGGGGCCCTGAAGCTTTCTTT,CASSLAQRGGPEAFF